The 5 T cell receptor beta chains below all came from one sample that was sequenced in a study of blood T cell repertoires in COVID-19 (dated by TCRdb to 2020 to 2021). The method behind the library was the immunoSEQ multiplex PCR assay. TCRdb stores this immuneACCESS table with in-frame sequences only. Part of the clones is absent; in the studies checked, under half of the shortfall reflects unresolved V genes, and no reason is known for the rest. For this sample there are around 32,000 clones; more than 85% appear just once. The ten largest clones capture about 0.85% of the sample. The sample was peripheral blood. These receptors came from a male donor with active COVID-19.

The chain links TRBV5-8 to TRBJ2-3, with 12 bases that match TRBD2. The J segment lost 2 bases and the V segment lost 4 bases, leaving 11 bases of the junction unmatched. The CDR3 consists of 18 residues. The germline CDR1 and CDR2 sequences are SGHTS and YDEGEE. CDR3: CASSPGLAGTLITDTQYF. DNA of the CDR3: TGTGCCAGCAGCCCCGGACTAGCGGGAACCCTTATCACAGATACGCAGTATTTT.

This sequence joins TRBV7-9 and TRBJ1-6, with a weak D call TRBD1 (6 bases). Trimming took 1 base from V and 0 from J, leaving 13 bases between them. CDR3 size: 18 residues. The germline gives CDR1 SEHNR, CDR2 FQNEAQ (reference sequence). CDR3 protein: CASSLGETGSSYNSPLHF. CDR3 nucleotides: TGTGCCAGCAGCTTAGGGGAGACAGGCAGCTCCTATAATTCACCCCTCCACTTT.

The chain is built from TRBV4-1 and TRBJ1-5, with a possible D match to TRBD1 (6 bases). Germline lookup yields CDR1 MGHRA and CDR2 YSYEKL. V dropped 0 bases and J dropped 4 bases, with 13 bases sitting between them. The CDR3 totals 16 residues. The chain's CDR3 is CASSQEGQLLNQPQHF. In DNA form, the CDR3 reads TGCGCCAGCAGCCAAGAAGGACAGTTACTAAATCAGCCCCAGCATTTT.

The chain has TRBV5-6 and TRBJ1-3; D ambiguous. V lost 4 bases, J lost 0 bases, and 5 bases lay in between. Germline lookup yields CDR1 SGHDT and CDR2 YYEEEE. The CDR3 totals 13 residues. In DNA form, the CDR3 reads TGTGCCAGCAGCCGTTTCTCTGGAAACACCATATATTTT. This gives the protein CASSRFSGNTIYF. Full variable domain (remainder filled in from reference TRBV5-6 and TRBJ1-3): DAGVTQSPTHLIKTRGQQVTLRCSPKSGHDTVSWYQQALGQGPQFIFQYYEEEERQRGNFPDRFSGHQFPNYSSELNVNALLLGDSALYLCASSRFSGNTIYFGEGSWLTVV.

This rearrangement joins TRBV11-3 to TRBJ1-6, with D perhaps matching TRBD1 (5 bases). The germline gives CDR1 SGHNT, CDR2 YENEEA. Trimming pared 5 bases from V and 11 bases from J, leaving 28 bases between. CDR3 length: 18 amino acids. CDR3 region: CASSEGRGATDLGTPLHF. DNA for the CDR3: TGTGCCAGCAGCGAAGGCCGTGGGGCGACCGACCTTGGGACACCCCTCCACTTT. The full variable domain, its missing parts supplied by reference TRBV11-3 and TRBJ1-6, is EAGVVQSPRYKIIEKKQPVAFWCNPISGHNTLYWYLQNLGQGPELLIRYENEEAVDDSQLPKDRFSAERLKGVDSTLKIQPAELGDSAVYLCASSEGRGATDLGTPLHFGNGTRLTVT.